This T cell receptor (beta chain) was documented in a study of graft-versus-host responses after intestinal transplantation. The CDR3 loop spans 18 amino acids. Trimming stripped 5 bases from V and 5 bases from J, with 22 bases between. Germline V gene lookup returns CDR1 MGHDK and CDR2 SYGVNS. Data came from immunoSEQ multiplex PCR; TCRdb stores just in-frame clones and leaves some out. The data contain over 90,000 clones, 91% of them singletons. With regard to this clone: Its specificity is not known.

The chain joins TRBV25-1 to TRBJ2-6, with a possible D match to TRBD1 (5 bases). The sample consisted of unstimulated CD4+ T cells sorted from spleen or lymph node cells, taken before transplant. The sequence derives from a human donor who was the organ donor for an intestinal transplant. DNA of the CDR3: TGTGCCAGCAGTAGCGTCGTAACTGGACAAAGTCGGGCCAACGTCCTGACTTTC. It translates to CASSSVVTGQSRANVLTF. Full variable domain (rest looked up from reference TRBV25-1 and TRBJ2-6): EADIYQTPRYLVIGTGKKITLECSQTMGHDKMYWYQQDPGMELHLIHYSYGVNSTEKGDLSSESTVSRIRTEHFPLTLESARPSHTSQYLCASSSVVTGQSRANVLTFGAGSRLTVL.